Below, 23 T cell receptor beta chains from the same sample are listed, as sequenced in a study of shared clonotypes between healthy human individuals. Clones were read by immunoSEQ multiplex PCR, and TCRdb kept only the in-frame ones, dropping some. The table includes 2,100,000 or so clones, approximately 96% detected once. The sample consisted of naive CD4+ T cells sorted from blood. As for subset: CD45RA+ positively selected. The source of these receptors is a man aged 18 to 30 in good health.

This clone was counted once. This chain connects TRBV6-5 to TRBJ2-3; TRBD2 aligns across 10 bases. This CDR3 region has 16 residues. The germline CDR1 and CDR2 sequences are MNHEY and SVGAGI. V lost 4 bases to trimming and J lost 5 bases; unmatched junction nucleotides: 9. The CDR3 DNA follows: TGTGCCAGCAGTTTCCGGGGACTAGCGAGGATAGATACGCAGTATTTT. Translation: CASSFRGLARIDTQYF.

This clone was seen only once. V usage is TRBV4-3 and J usage is TRBJ2-3, with D possibly TRBD2 on 7 matching bases. Trimming pared 1 base from V and 10 bases from J, leaving 24 bases between. Germline V gene data show CDR1 as LGHNA and CDR2 as YSLEER. CDR3 length: 17 amino acids. The CDR3 sequence: CASSQVFRGEGRSPQYF. The CDR3, as DNA: TGCGCCAGCAGCCAAGTTTTTAGGGGGGAGGGCCGAAGTCCGCAGTATTTT.

The chain joins TRBV2 to TRBJ2-7, with D uncertain. The CDR3 sequence is 14 residues long. CDR1 and CDR2 from the germline V gene are SNHLY and FYNNEI. With 7 bases removed from V and 6 bases from J, the gap between germline ends came to 19 bases. The CDR3 DNA reads as TGTGCCAGCACCCGACTCCAGACCCCAGGCGAGCAGTACTTC. This encodes CASTRLQTPGEQYF. Drawing the rest from reference TRBV2 and TRBJ2-7, the complete variable domain is EPEVTQTPSHQVTQMGQEVILRCVPISNHLYFYWYRQILGQKVEFLVSFYNNEISEKSEIFDDQFSVERPDGSNFTLKIRSTKLEDSAMYFCASTRLQTPGEQYFGPGTRLTVT.

V and J are TRBV6-5 and TRBJ1-6; no firm D call. The germline CDR1 and CDR2 sequences are MNHEY and SVGAGI. Trimming stripped 8 bases from V and 7 bases from J, with 9 bases between. The CDR3 is made up of 12 amino acids. CDR3 protein: CASANKNSPLHF. The DNA for the CDR3 is TGTGCCAGCGCGAACAAGAATTCACCCCTCCACTTT.

With regard to this clone: Other DNA sequences of this sample code for an identical CDR3. V gene TRBV5-4 combines with J gene TRBJ1-5, with D possibly matching TRBD1 (6 bases). This CDR3 is 13 amino acids long. CDR1 is SGHNT, CDR2 YYREEE, per germline (reference sequence). Trimming took 0 bases from V and 7 from J, leaving 8 bases between them. The CDR3 loop reads CASSLDRAQPQHF. For the CDR3, the DNA is TGTGCCAGCAGCTTGGACAGGGCACAGCCCCAGCATTTT.

This chain connects TRBV18 to TRBJ1-6, with TRBD1 as a possible D gene (5 bases). Germline values: CDR1 KGHSH, CDR2 LQKENI. The ends were cut back, 3 bases at V and 6 bases at J, with 18 bases in the middle. CDR3 length: 17 residues. The CDR3 nucleotides read TGTGCCAGCTCACCCCCTCGGGGAGGGGCTGGTAATTCACCCCTCCACTTT. It codes for CASSPPRGGAGNSPLHF. Looking up the rest from reference TRBV18 and TRBJ1-6 gives the full variable domain: NAGVMQNPRHLVRRRGQEARLRCSPMKGHSHVYWYRQLPEEGLKFMVYLQKENIIDESGMPKERFSAEFPKEGPSILRIQQVVRGDSAAYFCASSPPRGGAGNSPLHFGNGTRLTVT.

This rearrangement joins TRBV5-1 to TRBJ2-3; possibly TRBD1 or TRBD2 for D (5 bases each). The germline gives CDR1 SGHRS, CDR2 YFSETQ. V was cut by 5 bases and J by 2 bases, with 15 bases left in between. This CDR3 contains 15 residues. CDR3 in DNA: TGCGCCAGCAGAGCCGGGACCGTTTACACAGATACGCAGTATTTT. Translated: CASRAGTVYTDTQYF. The full variable domain, with the rest looked up from reference TRBV5-1 and TRBJ2-3, is KAGVTQTPRYLIKTRGQQVTLSCSPISGHRSVSWYQQTPGQGLQFLFEYFSETQRNKGNFPGRFSGRQFSNSRSEMNVSTLELGDSALYLCASRAGTVYTDTQYFGPGTRLTVL.

V gene TRBV7-9 combines with J gene TRBJ2-1, with D possibly being TRBD2 (6 bases). This CDR3 is built from 14 residues. V was clipped by 3 bases and J by 2 bases, with 8 bases between them. The germline CDR1 and CDR2 sequences are SEHNR and FQNEAQ (reference sequence). CDR3 residues: CASSFSGAYNEQFF. In DNA, the CDR3 is TGTGCCAGCAGCTTTTCGGGGGCCTACAATGAGCAGTTCTTC.

The chain uses TRBV30 and TRBJ1-6; TRBD1 is a possible D gene (6 bases). Trimming left V 2 bases short and J 6 bases short, with 20 bases between. The germline V gene encodes CDR1 GTSNPN and CDR2 SVGIG (reference sequence). The CDR3 extends over 17 amino acids. CDR3 protein: CAWSIDRSYPGNSPLHF. The CDR3, as DNA: TGTGCCTGGAGTATCGACAGGTCCTATCCCGGTAATTCACCCCTCCACTTT.

The V and J genes are TRBV29-1 and TRBJ2-1; D might be TRBD1 (6 bases). Trimming removed 3 bases from V and 7 bases from J, with 22 bases in between. CDR1 SQVTM and CDR2 ANQGSEA come from the germline V gene. The CDR3 runs to 16 residues. The CDR3 spells CSVDRSREGQQNEQFF. The CDR3 region has the DNA TGCAGCGTTGATCGCAGTAGAGAGGGACAACAGAATGAGCAGTTCTTC.

CDR3 sequence reads: CASSVEGASNQPQHF. DNA of the CDR3: TGTGCCAGCAGTGTTGAGGGGGCAAGCAATCAGCCCCAGCATTTT. This chain joins TRBV2 and TRBJ1-5, with 7 nucleotides matching TRBD1. The CDR3 totals 15 residues. V trimming: 4 bases; J trimming: 1 base; junction bases outside the gene matches: 4. The germline gives CDR1 SNHLY, CDR2 FYNNEI.

V is TRBV18 and J is TRBJ2-1, with TRBD1 matching 8 bases. J lost 7 bases, V lost 3 bases, and 8 bases had no gene match. Germline V gene data show CDR1 as KGHSH and CDR2 as LQKENI. The CDR3 loop spans 15 amino acids. The CDR3 spells CASSPGVQGVNEQFF. In DNA, the CDR3 is TGTGCCAGCTCACCCGGGGTACAGGGGGTTAATGAGCAGTTCTTC. Filled out from reference TRBV18 and TRBJ2-1, the complete variable domain reads NAGVMQNPRHLVRRRGQEARLRCSPMKGHSHVYWYRQLPEEGLKFMVYLQKENIIDESGMPKERFSAEFPKEGPSILRIQQVVRGDSAAYFCASSPGVQGVNEQFFGPGTRLTVL.

The chain couples TRBV20-1 to TRBJ1-6; D gene ambiguous. The CDR3 sequence is 10 residues long. Germline V gives CDR1 DFQATT, CDR2 SNEGSKA (reference sequence). In DNA form, the CDR3 reads TGCGGACTTGGGGATTCACCCCTCCACTTT. This sequence encodes CGLGDSPLHF.

V gene TRBV7-2 combines with J gene TRBJ1-4; the D gene is possibly TRBD1 (5 bases). The germline V and J ends were trimmed by 5 bases and 6 bases, with 13 bases remaining between them. The length of the CDR3 is 14 residues. The germline CDR1 and CDR2 sequences are SGHTA and FQGNSA. The CDR3 region is CASSPPAGDEKLFF. The CDR3 DNA reads TGTGCCAGCAGCCCCCCGGCGGGGGATGAAAAACTGTTTTTT.

V usage is TRBV13 and J usage is TRBJ2-7; 8 bases are a match to TRBD1. CDR1 is PRHDT and CDR2 is FYEKMQ in the germline V gene (reference sequence). CDR3 length equals 14 residues. The V gene end was trimmed by 3 bases and the J gene end by 2 bases; junction bases not matched to a gene: 3. The CDR3 is CASSFQQGAYEQYF. The CDR3 coding sequence is TGTGCCAGCAGCTTCCAACAGGGGGCCTACGAGCAGTACTTC.

V and J are TRBV28 and TRBJ1-2; possible D gene TRBD1, 5 bases. Between the trimmed V and J ends, which lost 4 bases and 0 bases, there was a span of 15 bases. The CDR3 extends over 16 amino acids. Germline CDR1 reads MDHEN; CDR2 reads SYDVKM. In DNA, the CDR3 is TGTGCCAGCAGTTGGTCCGGGGGAACAACTAACTATGGCTACACCTTC. This gives the protein CASSWSGGTTNYGYTF.

This chain uses TRBV6-5 with TRBJ2-1, with D unclear. Germline values: CDR1 MNHEY, CDR2 SVGAGI. This CDR3 is built from 14 residues. V shed 7 bases and J shed 5 bases, with 15 bases lying between them. CDR3 sequence reads: CASKLRWNDNEQFF. CDR3 nucleotide sequence: TGTGCCAGCAAGTTAAGGTGGAACGACAATGAGCAGTTCTTC.

This clone came up once. The identical CDR3 is also encoded by other nucleotide sequences in the sample. V usage is TRBV5-8 and J usage is TRBJ2-5; 9 nucleotides agree with TRBD1. V lost 4 bases to trimming and J lost 3 bases; unmatched junction nucleotides: 4. CDR1 and CDR2 (germline): SGHTS, YDEGEE. This CDR3 is 14 amino acids long. DNA for the CDR3: TGTGCCAGCAGCCTGGGACAGGGCAAAGAGACCCAGTACTTC. This encodes CASSLGQGKETQYF.

J is TRBJ1-2 and V is TRBV29-1, with 7 nucleotides matching TRBD1. CDR1 SQVTM and CDR2 ANQGSEA come from the germline V gene. The CDR3 contains 11 residues. The V gene end was trimmed by 5 bases and the J gene end by 12 bases; junction bases not matched to a gene: 9. DNA for the CDR3: TGCAGCGTTACAAACGACAGGGCAAACACCTTC. This encodes CSVTNDRANTF.

The chain has TRBV7-2 and TRBJ1-5; 7 bases map to TRBD1. Germline loops: CDR1 SGHTA, CDR2 FQGNSA. After removal of 5 bases from V and 0 bases from J, the junction contained 7 bases not matched to a gene. The length of the CDR3 is 16 residues. CDR3 in amino acids: CASSTGTAYSNQPQHF. In DNA, the CDR3 is TGTGCCAGCAGCACAGGGACAGCTTATAGCAATCAGCCCCAGCATTTT.

V and J are TRBV18 and TRBJ2-5, with 8 bases matching TRBD1. Germline loops: CDR1 KGHSH, CDR2 LQKENI. The ends lost 5 bases at V and 5 bases at J; junction bases unmatched: 7. The CDR3 is made up of 14 amino acids. CDR3 nucleotide sequence: TGTGCCAGCTCAAGGGACAGGAGAGGGGAGACCCAGTACTTC. This codes for CASSRDRRGETQYF.

Concerning this clone: The same CDR3 also results from other DNA sequences found in this sample. CDR3 sequence: CSVEGRDTQYF. As DNA, the CDR3 is TGCAGCGTTGAGGGGAGGGATACGCAGTATTTT. The chain has TRBV29-1 and TRBJ2-3, with D perhaps matching TRBD2 (6 bases). Germline assignment: CDR1 SQVTM and CDR2 ANQGSEA. The length of the CDR3 is 11 residues. The V gene lost 3 bases and the J gene lost 6 bases, with 7 bases spanning the gap.

The genes are TRBV4-2 and TRBJ1-1; no clear D. This CDR3 spans 14 amino acids. Trimming removed 0 bases at V and 7 bases at J, with 12 bases between. Germline CDR1 is LGHNA and CDR2 is YNFKEQ. CDR3 bases: TGTGCCAGCAGCCAAGATAGTCAGGACCTTGAAGCTTTCTTT. It is translated as CASSQDSQDLEAFF.